These T cell receptor beta chains were read from a single sample in a study of T cells after yellow fever vaccination. TCRdb redid the calling of the 5' RACE reads with MiXCR, one entry per CDR3 protein. The sample carries approximately 580,000 distinct CDR3 sequences, 17% recorded once. The source material was PBMCs, sampled 5 days after the first yellow fever vaccination. These receptors were obtained from a man aged 18 to 29 who received the YFV17D yellow fever vaccine. CDR3s include the opening cysteine and the closing phenylalanine or tryptophan. Only some rows state a clone size, as once, few, many or a class for expanded clones.

TRBV5-1	many	CASSLFDPNTEAFF
TRBV7-9	few	CASSLVRRNTEAFF
TRBV20-1	.	CSAPREGASGGANEQFF
TRBV7-2	many	CASSLAGSYEQYF
TRBV20-1	.	CSAREAAIPNQPQHF
TRBV6-1	.	CASSLDSPLVYEQYF
TRBV10-2	.	CASSLRPAYERETQYF
TRBV5-6	.	CASRWGWTGDTQYF
TRBV30	.	CAWSVAVTGAEAFF
TRBV4-3	few	CASSQGPRGRQETQYF
TRBV7-2	few	CASRSGTTRGANVLTF
TRBV11-2	few	CASSWSGPGEQFF
TRBV5-1	few	CASSLAGAGSTDTQYF
TRBV7-9	many	CASSDGSNQPQHF
TRBV7-6	few	CASSPGGGHSGRADTQYF
TRBV6-2/TRBV6-3	.	CASSYRPGIRTSGGVAEQFF
TRBV28	.	CASTQLAGGPSTQYF
TRBV29-1	.	CSVEQGYGNTIYF
TRBV6-2/TRBV6-3	.	CASSRREWYQPQHF
TRBV6-2/TRBV6-3	few	CASTRDRGRNSPLHF
TRBV28	few	CASSSPQGGFGDTIYF
TRBV12-3/TRBV12-4	.	CASSFGGTGANVLTF
TRBV30	few	CAWSGAGGYLAKNIQYF
TRBV6-2/TRBV6-3	.	CASISLAGETGELFF
TRBV4-3	few	CASSQDLGTDRYEQYF
TRBV7-9	many	CASSSQGGVEQYF
TRBV10-3	.	CAISESGRGETQYF
TRBV29-1	few	CSGVDRPNTEAFF
TRBV6-5	few	CASSYSGQGAYEQYF
TRBV9	.	CASSVSGTLNTEAFF
TRBV5-1	once	CASSFEGSSNSPLHF
TRBV27	few	CASHKWGDEQFF
TRBV7-9	few	CASSAGDRGLQETQYF
TRBV19	.	CASSFFLVGGPSLKPQHF
TRBV5-1	few	CASSPRTEADTQYF
TRBV7-2	.	CASSLYGLNTEAFF
TRBV4-3	.	CASSQGGYLADTQYF
TRBV18	few	CASSPRGDSLRGEAFF
TRBV7-2	many	CASSLGGIYEQYF
TRBV6-5	few	CASSYSTGGNTIYF
TRBV19	few	CASSFSGAEAFF
TRBV14	.	CASSQGQSGRSPLHF
TRBV4-1	.	CASSQTTGIAFF
TRBV11-2	.	CASSPSGASGNEQFF
TRBV4-3	few	CASSQAPTGGYNEQFF
TRBV7-2	few	CASSLNAAQHEQYF
TRBV7-7	.	CASSLGAGGPPDTQYF
TRBV6-1	.	CASRRRNQETQYF
TRBV5-4	few	CASSLKGEETQYF
TRBV27	many	CASSLSRGGQETQYF
TRBV19	few	CASRPPQNTGELFF
TRBV2	.	CASSDVGGEKETQYF